The 5 T cell receptor beta chains listed next were all sequenced from one sample in a study of shared clonotypes between healthy human individuals. Naive CD8 cells, CD45RO-negative and positively selected for CCR7, excluded terminally differentiated effector memory CD45RA+ cells. Generated by immunoSEQ multiplex PCR, the TCRdb table keeps only in-frame clones and is missing some. The table lists 560,000 or so clones, roughly 95% of them singletons. The sample was naive CD8+ T cells sorted from blood. Receptors originate from a woman in her 30s in good health.

The chain has TRBV9 and TRBJ2-7; 11 nucleotides align to TRBD1. From germline, CDR1 is SGDLS and CDR2 YYNGEE. V lost 0 bases to trimming and J lost 2 bases; unmatched junction nucleotides: 4. CDR3 size: 16 residues. CDR3 residues: CASSVGGQGVPYEQYF. The CDR3 nucleotides are TGTGCCAGCAGCGTAGGGGGACAGGGGGTGCCCTACGAGCAGTACTTC.

The CDR3 region is CASSPTWGGNQPQHF. The CDR3, as DNA: TGTGCCAGCAGCCCAACCTGGGGGGGCAATCAGCCCCAGCATTTT. This rearrangement joins TRBV7-2 to TRBJ1-5, with D possibly being TRBD1 (5 bases). Germline values: CDR1 SGHTA, CDR2 FQGNSA. V lost 5 bases and J 2 bases, leaving 13 bases between the germline ends. The CDR3 is 15 amino acids. The variable domain in full, with the rest retrieved from reference TRBV7-2 and TRBJ1-5, is GAGVSQSPSNKVTEKGKDVELRCDPISGHTALYWYRQSLGQGLEFLIYFQGNSAPDKSGLPSDRFSAERTGGSVSTLTIQRTQQEDSAVYLCASSPTWGGNQPQHFGDGTRLSIL.

V is TRBV9 and J is TRBJ2-2; 9 bases align to TRBD1. V was clipped by 2 bases and J by 5 bases; unmatched bases: 7. The CDR3 has 16 residues. CDR1 and CDR2 (germline): SGDLS, YYNGEE. The chain's CDR3 is CASSVSGTGRTGELFF. The CDR3 nucleotides read TGTGCCAGCAGCGTGTCCGGGACAGGGCGGACCGGGGAGCTGTTTTTT.

The chain combines TRBV4-1 with TRBJ2-7, with D perhaps TRBD2 (5 bases). The CDR3 sequence is 15 residues long. CDR1 and CDR2 from the germline V gene are MGHRA and YSYEKL. The V end was cut by 1 base, the J end by 0 bases, with 10 bases between. CDR3 DNA: TGCGCCAGCAGCCAAGTTAGCGAACTCTCCTACGAGCAGTACTTC. Encoded protein: CASSQVSELSYEQYF.

The V and J genes are TRBV28 and TRBJ2-7, with D unclear. This CDR3 contains 16 residues. Trimming pared 5 bases from V and 2 bases from J, leaving 19 bases between. Germline V gene data show CDR1 as MDHEN and CDR2 as SYDVKM. CDR3: CASSPLPMAVAYEQYF. CDR3 bases: TGTGCCAGCAGTCCCCTCCCCATGGCCGTCGCCTACGAGCAGTACTTC.